This T cell receptor beta chain is from a study of a mutant IDH1 vaccine in newly diagnosed glioma. Study background: Radiotherapy, temozolomide, or both had been given previously, and both were given to most. Points from the study as a whole: Immune responses induced by the vaccine were seen in over 80% of patients, spanning multiple MHC alleles.

A note on this clone: The antigen is undetermined.

The CDR3 is 14 amino acids. Trimming left V 7 bases short and J 2 bases short, with 12 bases between. From germline, CDR1 is MNHEY and CDR2 SVGAGI. Only in-frame clones appear in the TCRdb table, and some are missing; sequencing was by immunoSEQ multiplex PCR. The sample has about 51,000 clones, over 60% seen once. The time point: baseline, week 1 (first vaccination visit). Treatment described: pre-vaccination baseline after standard-of-care therapy. Each astrocytoma in the donors was new, WHO grade 3 or 4, IDH1-mutant and ATRX-lost. The chain uses TRBV6-5 and TRBJ2-1; D is uncertain. The receptor's source is a woman aged 40 to 49 with glioma. The sample consisted of PBMCs, taken from a glioma patient treated with radiotherapy, temozolomide or both. For the CDR3, the DNA is TGTGCCAGCACCCCGCCCTTTGCCTACAATGAGCAGTTCTTC. This sequence encodes CASTPPFAYNEQFF.